One sample yielded the 8 T cell receptor beta chains listed below, sequenced in a study of cytomegalovirus exposure and HLA in healthy donors. 60 Vbeta and 13 Jbeta primers were used in PCR. TCRdb keeps only in-frame clones here, not all; method: immunoSEQ multiplex PCR. The table lists 60,000 to 80,000 clones. The sequencing input was PBMCs. These receptors all come from a boy aged 5-17 years in good health and CMV-seronegative.

J is TRBJ1-1 and V is TRBV6-6; D uncertain. V lost 7 bases to trimming and J lost 0 bases, with 15 bases between them. This CDR3 region has 15 residues. Per germline, CDR1 MNHNY and CDR2 SVGAGI (reference sequence). CDR3: CASNQIQTMNTEAFF. The CDR3, as DNA: TGTGCCAGCAATCAGATCCAAACAATGAACACTGAAGCTTTCTTT.

This chain connects TRBV19 to TRBJ2-5; possible D gene TRBD2, 7 bases. This CDR3 has 14 amino acids. The V gene's germline CDR1 is LNHDA and CDR2 SQIVND (reference sequence). V gave up 3 bases and J gave up 7 bases, with 15 bases separating them. This CDR3 is CASSMGGGAATQYF. CDR3 nucleotides: TGTGCCAGTAGTATGGGTGGGGGGGCGGCGACCCAGTACTTC. Full variable domain (rest looked up from reference TRBV19 and TRBJ2-5): DGGITQSPKYLFRKEGQNVTLSCEQNLNHDAMYWYRQDPGQGLRLIYYSQIVNDFQKGDIAEGYSVSREKKESFPLTVTSAQKNPTAFYLCASSMGGGAATQYFGPGTRLLVL.

The genes are TRBV27 and TRBJ1-5, with 8 bases that match TRBD1. In germline, CDR1 is MNHEY, CDR2 SMNVEV (reference sequence). The CDR3 sequence is 14 residues long. With 7 bases clipped from V and 4 bases from J, the junction kept 6 bases outside the gene matches. The CDR3 loop is CASKKTGANQPQHF. The CDR3 region has the DNA TGTGCCAGCAAGAAGACAGGGGCAAATCAGCCCCAGCATTTT.

The chain has TRBV5-4 and TRBJ2-7; D gene uncertain. Looked up from germline, CDR1 is SGHNT and CDR2 is YYREEE (reference sequence). The V end was cut by 0 bases, the J end by 2 bases, with 6 bases between. The CDR3 contains 13 residues. This chain's CDR3 is CASSLVETYEQYF. The CDR3 DNA sequence: TGTGCCAGCAGCTTGGTCGAGACCTACGAGCAGTACTTC.

This chain connects TRBV18 to TRBJ1-2; D might be TRBD1 (5 bases). This CDR3 contains 13 residues. In germline, CDR1 is KGHSH, CDR2 LQKENI. V was clipped by 4 bases and J by 7 bases, with 13 bases between them. This chain's CDR3 is CASSLGGVSGYTF. Written as DNA, the CDR3 is TGTGCCAGCTCACTCGGGGGAGTGTCTGGCTACACCTTC. Based on the CDR3 plus reference TRBV18 and TRBJ1-2, the full variable domain is NAGVMQNPRHLVRRRGQEARLRCSPMKGHSHVYWYRQLPEEGLKFMVYLQKENIIDESGMPKERFSAEFPKEGPSILRIQQVVRGDSAAYFCASSLGGVSGYTFGSGTRLTVV.

The gene calls are TRBV4-1 and TRBJ1-1, with D unclear. This CDR3 has 15 amino acids. Germline-derived CDR1 and CDR2 are MGHRA and YSYEKL. The V gene lost 4 bases and the J gene lost 1 base, with 13 bases spanning the gap. The CDR3 region is CASSRLTRKNTEAFF. CDR3 in DNA: TGCGCCAGCAGCCGCTTGACAAGGAAGAACACTGAAGCTTTCTTT.

This sequence joins TRBV5-4 and TRBJ1-1, with no clear D. Looked up from germline, CDR1 is SGHNT and CDR2 is YYREEE (reference sequence). Trimming took 5 bases from V and 3 from J, leaving 14 bases between them. The CDR3 totals 14 residues. The chain's CDR3 is CASRRPDGDTEAFF. The CDR3 nucleotides read TGTGCCAGCAGACGTCCCGACGGGGACACTGAAGCTTTCTTT.

V is TRBV6-5 and J is TRBJ1-1; D is unresolved. The V end was cut by 4 bases, the J end by 3 bases, with 12 bases between. The CDR3 loop spans 14 amino acids. The germline CDR1 and CDR2 sequences are MNHEY and SVGAGI. The CDR3 is CASSSVDTDTEAFF. The CDR3 DNA reads TGTGCCAGCAGTTCCGTCGACACCGACACTGAAGCTTTCTTT.